This T cell receptor (beta chain) was found in a study of cytomegalovirus exposure and HLA in healthy donors. Overall study context: Approximately 180 million T cells yielded approximately 100 million unique TCR beta sequences, as an earlier analysis found. Study-wide findings and caveats: Investigators reported 150 to 200 TCR beta chains as tied to cytomegalovirus. In an earlier analysis, productive rearrangement rates for most beta V segments clustered near 87% or 30%. Later on, an analysis tied approximately 15,000 TCR beta sequences to HLA alleles at 0.05 false discovery rate.

This CDR3 is 14 amino acids long. In germline, CDR1 is LGHNA, CDR2 YSLEER. The V gene end was trimmed by 1 base and the J gene end by 6 bases; junction bases not matched to a gene: 1. This clone appeared a few times. Its antigen is as yet unknown. The primer mix had 60 Vbeta and 13 Jbeta primers. Clones were read by immunoSEQ multiplex PCR, and TCRdb kept only the in-frame ones, dropping some. The sample lists fewer than 250,000 clones, about four fifths occurring once. This TCR came from a man aged 35-49 years in good health and CMV-seropositive. This chain joins TRBV4-3 and TRBJ1-3; 9 nucleotides align to TRBD1. Specimen: PBMCs. The CDR3 region is CASSQGTGENTIYF. As DNA, the CDR3 is TGCGCCAGCAGCCAAGGGACAGGGGAAAACACCATATATTTT.